Listed here is a single T cell receptor (beta chain). This sample is part of a study of blood T cell repertoires in COVID-19. Germline lookup yields CDR1 ENHRY and CDR2 SYGVKD. V was pared by 0 bases and J by 7 bases, with 5 bases between. The CDR3 sequence is 12 residues long. Authors' methods: Estimation of nucleated cell counts was performed using reference gene primer amplification. Repertoires were generated with immunoSEQ multiplex PCR, while TCRdb's copy carries only in-frame clones and drops some. V, J and clone size derive from that table, while D and trimming were established from the DNA sequence. The sample holds 390,000 or so clones, over 80% seen once. Donors of Cohort 3 who recovered were those that had two negative PCRs, clearance, or symptom resolution.

The sample comprised PBMCs or T cells enriched from blood (not recorded which). The sequence came from a woman in her fifties or sixties who had recovered from COVID-19. The chain joins TRBV10-3 to TRBJ2-3; D is possibly TRBD1 (5 bases). CDR3 bases: TGTGCCATCAGTGAGTCGGACAATACGCAGTATTTT. This translates into CAISESDNTQYF.